The following is a T cell receptor beta chain sequence with its context. The germline V gene has CDR1 SGHRS and CDR2 YFSETQ. V dropped 3 bases and J dropped 4; count of bases not matched to a gene: 3. This CDR3 comprises 15 residues. The data stem from a study of blood T cell repertoires in COVID-19. On the study more broadly: The analysed material was cDNA or gDNA that came from T cells, B-cell-depleted T cells, or PBMCs.

As originally analysed: From reference gene primer amplification, estimates of nucleated cell counts were derived. Clones were read by immunoSEQ multiplex PCR, and TCRdb kept only the in-frame ones, dropping some. The V and J calls and clone size were taken over from that table, and D and trimming were inferred from the DNA. This sample yields roughly 250,000 clones, of which 88% are seen a single time; about 1.2% belongs to the top ten. Specimen: PBMCs or T cells enriched from blood (not recorded which). The chain couples TRBV5-1 to TRBJ2-3, with 12 bases identical to TRBD1. The receptor's source is a woman in her thirties or forties with acute COVID-19. The CDR3 protein is CASSSGQGASDTQYF. The DNA of the CDR3 is TGCGCCAGCAGCTCGGGACAGGGGGCCTCAGATACGCAGTATTTT.